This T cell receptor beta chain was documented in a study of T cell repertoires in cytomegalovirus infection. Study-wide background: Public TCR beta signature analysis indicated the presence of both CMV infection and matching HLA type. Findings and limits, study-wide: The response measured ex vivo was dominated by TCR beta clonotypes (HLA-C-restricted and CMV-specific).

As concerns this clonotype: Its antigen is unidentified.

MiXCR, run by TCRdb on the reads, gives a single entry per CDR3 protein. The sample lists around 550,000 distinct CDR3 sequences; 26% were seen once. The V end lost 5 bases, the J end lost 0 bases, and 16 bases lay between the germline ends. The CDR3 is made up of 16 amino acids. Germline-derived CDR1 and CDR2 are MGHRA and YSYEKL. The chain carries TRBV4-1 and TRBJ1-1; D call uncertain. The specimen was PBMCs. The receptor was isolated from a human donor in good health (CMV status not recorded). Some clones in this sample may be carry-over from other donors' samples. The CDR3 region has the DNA TGCGCCAGCAGCTCCCCCGGAGGAATGATGAACACTGAAGCTTTCTTT. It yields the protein CASSSPGGMMNTEAFF.